Reported below is one TCR beta chain. What this receptor recognizes is not known. Base quality data are lacking; no much larger clone is found one base away. The cohort was made up of approximately 670 healthy bone marrow donors. All cohort members were sampled while nominally healthy, although unrecorded immune exposures were likely present. The donor tested CMV seronegative, placing the donor among the 350 or so seronegative members of the cohort. A peripheral blood sample was provided by each donor, and peripheral blood mononuclear cells were used for TCR beta sequencing. The Qiagen DNeasy Blood Extraction Kit was used to extract genomic DNA from the blood cell samples. The library was produced with the immunoSEQ multiplex PCR assay. For the multiplex PCR, a mixture combining 60 forward primers for TCR Vbeta segments and 13 reverse primers for TCR Jbeta segments was used. The CDR3 region of rearranged TCR beta genes was amplified from genomic DNA with a multiplex PCR assay. The Illumina HiSeq System was used to sequence the amplified TCR beta libraries as 87-base-pair reads. The authors processed their data as follows. A later analysis counted around 72 million unique TCR beta chains across the approximately 700 repertoires, and about 10 million of these chains were shared by at least two donors. To remove PCR and sequencing errors, raw reads were error-corrected and collapsed into unique sequences using a nearest-neighbor algorithm that merged closely related sequences. To assign V, D and J gene segments, CDR3 sequences were aligned to IMGT reference sequences. For a sequence to be retained, a match of at least six nucleotides was required to both a V gene segment and a J gene segment. A rearrangement counted as productive if the CDR3 had no stop codons and remained in frame with V and J, and every other rearrangement counted as non-productive. Following IMGT convention, CDR3 was defined as the stretch from the second conserved V-encoded cysteine up to the conserved J-encoded phenylalanine. In an earlier analysis of some 550 of the donors, sequences lacking an unambiguous match to a single V gene segment were excluded. An earlier analysis of 500 to 700 of the donors classified V segments as functional when productive rearrangements were above 56.7% and as segregating when the standard deviation between donors was above 5%. To diagnose cytomegalovirus status from the catalog of TCR beta chain sequences, a statistical classification framework was built. In a later analysis, V and J genes were assigned by comparing TCR nucleotide sequences against IMGT/GENE-DB human TR gene sequences. In a later analysis, CDR3 sequences and most-parsimonious VDJ recombination scenarios were assigned using the TCRdist pipeline. In a later analysis, every TCR beta chain was defined by the combination of its CDR3 amino acid sequence and its V-gene family, and reads without a unique V-gene family were dropped. A later analysis removed 450 to 600 highly shared, low-generation-probability nucleotide sequences to deal with suspected cross-contamination and a sequencing artifact. For each public chain, a later analysis derived a clonal expansion index from normalized ranks of inferred template counts within each repertoire. In a later analysis, generation probabilities were computed with a VDJ recombination model fitted to out-of-frame rearrangements, and the resulting probabilities were checked against IGoR. In a later analysis, TCR-TCR, TCR-HLA and TCR-CMV co-occurrence was scored with hypergeometric tests, and a repertoire-size bias correction was applied to TCR pairs. False discovery rates were estimated in a later analysis by permuting HLA or CMV assignments 20 times. In a later analysis, co-occurring TCRs were grouped using DBSCAN, with TCRdist sequence similarity added in when clustering inside HLA-allele-positive subsets. Repertoires with fewer than 30,000 or more than 120,000 public chains were left out of co-occurrence clustering, as were a few repertoires with anomalous nucleotide sharing. Sourced from immuneACCESS, this table was stored by TCRdb with only in-frame sequences that have V and J called. A share of the clones is absent; for the studies checked, an unresolved V gene accounts for under half, and the remainder has no known explanation. That table is the source of V, J and clone size, and D and trimming were worked out from the DNA. This sample gives roughly 120,000 clones in total; around 81% of them show up just once. The biggest ten clones account for roughly 3.9% of the sample.

These data are taken from a study of cytomegalovirus exposure and HLA in healthy donors (dated by TCRdb to 2015 to 2018). About the study as a whole: An earlier analysis of some 600 of the donors reported around 280 Gb of sequence data and 100 million to 120 million unique TCR beta sequences obtained from 180 million or so T cells. The number of donors typed differed by locus, with about 629-630 for A, B, C, DRB1 and DQB1, 522 for DQA1, 600 to 610 for DPA1, and 472 for DPB1. The study profiled the T cell repertoires of under 850 subjects by immunosequencing and related them to cytomegalovirus serostatus. Donor age, sex, ethnicity and CMV serostatus were compiled together with the repertoire data. Across approximately 400 genotyped donors of the cohort, an average of approximately 240,000 unique TCR beta nucleotide sequences per donor were sequenced, and 15% to 20% of those sequences were non-productive. A later analysis re-examined previously published TCR beta repertoires from over 500 donors and added high-resolution HLA genotyping to investigate patterns of TCR occurrence. Genome-wide SNP genotypes for about 65% of the roughly 700 donors were used in a later genetic analysis, which treated that subset as a discovery cohort. To decide whether each TCR beta V gene segment behaved as functional or pseudogenic, an earlier analysis of some 600 of the donors relied on high-throughput TCR beta sequencing. Of the 300 to 400 genotyped donors, 81% fell in the genetic ancestry cluster associated with self-reported Caucasian donors. An early release that covered approximately 600 HLA-typed donors contained about 300 gigabases of sequencing data and approximately 85 million unique TCR sequences. About 5 DR-DQ haplotypes were handled as single units for association and clustering, since linkage in the cohort was strong. Rather than drawing on any new phenotypic data, the later analysis identified candidate immune exposures from TCR beta sequences and the way those sequences occurred across donors. Along with the roughly 700-subject first cohort, a separate validation cohort of over 90 different subjects was used. The study aimed to test whether cataloging public T cell receptors could reveal signatures of past pathogen exposure. High-throughput TCR immunosequencing, statistical association of individual TCRs with disease status, and machine learning were combined to predict cytomegalovirus infection status. All discovery cohort repertoires had been generated on a single sequencing platform. Class I and class II HLA loci were covered by the typing at four-digit resolution. What the work shows at the level of the full study, not this receptor alone: The classifier was reported to diagnose cytomegalovirus status with high specificity and sensitivity in both the original cohort and the validation cohort. Most CMV-associated TCR beta chains appeared to be HLA-restricted in a later analysis, and the HLA associations seemed to be driven largely by CMV exposure. Because counts were too low, 15 to 20 rarely observed V segments, including chromosome 9 orphons, were excluded from the earlier analysis of about 500 of the donors. While some public TCRs were present in many individuals, most TCR sequences turned up only very rarely across donors. Assigning TCR associations to individual alleles was difficult when HLA alleles, especially DR and DQ, strongly co-occurred. Because some donors lacked HLA typing at each locus, the association tests relied only on the typed subset. Several of the top co-occurrence clusters appeared to be linked to parvovirus B19, influenza, CMV and Epstein-Barr virus, according to a later analysis. At a false discovery rate of 0.05, a later analysis linked 16,951 TCR beta sequences to specific HLA alleles. Linkage disequilibrium might explain the correlated functional status among segregating V segments, but an unknown experimental factor could not be ruled out. The study gave a list of about 150 TCR beta chains associated with cytomegalovirus. Presence/absence analyses assumed roughly uniform sequencing depth across donors, an assumption that may not hold. In a later analysis, the rate of TCR association differed among HLA loci, with DRB1 alleles having the most associated TCRs and HLA-C alleles having the fewest. The authors suggested that the approach could potentially be extended to other disease states and immunological phenotypes. A few of the identified cytomegalovirus-associated TCR beta chains were confirmed in vitro to be specific for cytomegalovirus antigens. Some IMGT-functional V segments, including TRBV6-2 and TRBV6-3, could not be distinguished by the 87-base-pair reads and were therefore excluded. A later genetic analysis associated a missense DCLRE1C variant with V-gene and J-gene trimming of TCR beta chains, and an independent cohort replicated the association. In a later analysis, HLA-associated TCR beta chains showed more clonal expansion and lower generation probabilities than non-associated chains that were equally common. Immune exposure information for the cohort was limited to CMV serostatus. In this cohort, only TCR beta chains were sequenced, and detectable features were limited by the absence of alpha or paired-chain data. A later genetic analysis reported fewer N-insertions in productive TCRs among donors in an Asian-associated ancestry cluster than the roughly 690-donor mean. A further reported finding was that TCR beta sequences accurately predicted the HLA-A and HLA-B alleles for most subjects in the first cohort. The sequencing pipeline was judged likely to have produced a cluster of highly shared sequence variants as a technical artifact. An earlier analysis of approximately 590 of the donors showed that most TCR beta V segments appeared in productive rearrangements either about 90% or about 30% of the time, which broadly matched IMGT annotations.

After removal of 2 bases from V and 3 bases from J, the junction retains 13 bases not matched to a gene. CDR1 and CDR2, looked up from the germline V gene, are SGHDN and FVKESK. The CDR3, cysteine through phenylalanine, is 18 amino acids long. Left in the record is the CDR3 DNA by itself, 54 bases read in frame from the first base. The rearrangement joined TRBV14 to TRBJ2-7, and 10 bases in between align with TRBD2. The receptor comes from a woman aged 25 to 39 in good health and CMV-seronegative. The sample was PBMCs. The CDR3 region: CASSQTISAGGQSYEQYF. Here is the DNA: TGTGCCAGCAGCCAAACCATCTCAGCGGGAGGGCAAAGCTACGAGCAGTACTTC.